This T cell receptor (beta chain) stems from a study of CXCR3-negative and CXCR3-positive naive CD8 T cells. Whole-study findings and limits: Because surface CD5 did not distinguish the naive subsets, TCR strength was inferred from TRB CDR3 properties. Relative to CXCR3-negative naive cells, CXCR3-positive naive cells had more hydrophobic TRB CDR3s. Naive cells used TRBV-TRBJ genes in much the same way whether CXCR3-negative or CXCR3-positive; memory cells did not.

Cells classed as naive CD8+ T cells were CD45RO-CCR7+CD27+CD95-. Researchers prepared the TRB cDNA libraries using 5' RACE with UMI labels. Reanalyzing the 5' RACE reads, TCRdb keeps one entry per CDR3 protein, without DNA. The sample features approximately 140,000 distinct CDR3 sequences, with 0.25% to 0.3% in its top ten. Details on this clonotype: Its antigen remains unknown.

From germline, CDR1 is SGHTA and CDR2 FQGTGA. CDR3 length: 14 amino acids. Sequencing used naive CXCR3+ CD8+ T cells from blood. Sample subset: CD45RO-CCR7+CD27+CD95- naive CD8+ T cells expressing CXCR3 (TNR3+). V usage is TRBV7-3 and J usage is TRBJ2-1. This receptor was obtained from a human donor in good health. Some clones in this sample may be carry-over from other donors' samples. The chain's CDR3 is CASSPSSTYNEQFF.